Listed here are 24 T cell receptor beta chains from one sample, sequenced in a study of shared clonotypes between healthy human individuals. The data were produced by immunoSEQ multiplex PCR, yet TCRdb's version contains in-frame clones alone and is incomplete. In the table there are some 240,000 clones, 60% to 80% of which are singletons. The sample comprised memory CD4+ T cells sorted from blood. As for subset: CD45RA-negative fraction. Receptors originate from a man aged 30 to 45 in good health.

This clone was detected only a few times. CDR3 amino acids: CASSIDRVGQPQHF. The CDR3 region has the DNA TGTGCCAGTAGTATTGATAGGGTCGGACAGCCCCAGCATTTT. The V and J genes are TRBV19 and TRBJ1-5; no definite D call. The CDR3 is 14 residues long. V gave up 3 bases and J gave up 7 bases, with 13 bases separating them. Per germline, CDR1 LNHDA and CDR2 SQIVND (reference sequence).

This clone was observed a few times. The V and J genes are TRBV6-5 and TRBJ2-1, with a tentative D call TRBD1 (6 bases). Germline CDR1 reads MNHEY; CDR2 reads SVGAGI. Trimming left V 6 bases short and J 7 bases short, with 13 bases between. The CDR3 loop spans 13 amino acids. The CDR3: CASSSQGRNEQFF. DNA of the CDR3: TGTGCCAGCAGCTCACAGGGCCGGAATGAGCAGTTCTTC.

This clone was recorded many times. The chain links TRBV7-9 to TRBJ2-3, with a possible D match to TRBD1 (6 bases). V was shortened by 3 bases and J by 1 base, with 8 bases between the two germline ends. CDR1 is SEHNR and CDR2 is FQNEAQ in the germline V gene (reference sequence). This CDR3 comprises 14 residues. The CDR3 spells CASSLGHRTDTQYF. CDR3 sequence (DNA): TGTGCCAGCAGCTTGGGACACCGCACAGATACGCAGTATTTT.

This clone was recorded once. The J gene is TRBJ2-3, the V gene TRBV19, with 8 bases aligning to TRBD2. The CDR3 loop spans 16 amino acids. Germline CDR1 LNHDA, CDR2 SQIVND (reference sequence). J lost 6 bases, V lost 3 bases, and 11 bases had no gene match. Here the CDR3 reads CASSMSGLALPDTQYF. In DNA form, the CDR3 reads TGTGCCAGTAGTATGAGCGGACTAGCCCTGCCGGATACGCAGTATTTT.

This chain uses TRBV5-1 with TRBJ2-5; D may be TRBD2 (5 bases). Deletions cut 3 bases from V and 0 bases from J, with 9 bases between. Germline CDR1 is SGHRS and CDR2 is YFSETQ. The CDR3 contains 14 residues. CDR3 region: CASSSTGYQETQYF. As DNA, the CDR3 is TGCGCCAGCAGCTCGACGGGGTACCAAGAGACCCAGTACTTC.

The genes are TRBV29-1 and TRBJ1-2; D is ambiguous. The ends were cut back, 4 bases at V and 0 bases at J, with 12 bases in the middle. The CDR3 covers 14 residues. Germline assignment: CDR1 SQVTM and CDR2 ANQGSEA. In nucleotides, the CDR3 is TGCAGCGTTGCGATGGTCAGCGCTAACTATGGCTACACCTTC. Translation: CSVAMVSANYGYTF.

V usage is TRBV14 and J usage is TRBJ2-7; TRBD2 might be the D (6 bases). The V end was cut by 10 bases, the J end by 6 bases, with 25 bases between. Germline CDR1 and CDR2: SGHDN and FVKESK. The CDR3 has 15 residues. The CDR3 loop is CATRVRNGEVGEQYF. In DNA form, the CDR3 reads TGTGCCACCAGAGTAAGAAATGGGGAGGTAGGCGAGCAGTACTTC.

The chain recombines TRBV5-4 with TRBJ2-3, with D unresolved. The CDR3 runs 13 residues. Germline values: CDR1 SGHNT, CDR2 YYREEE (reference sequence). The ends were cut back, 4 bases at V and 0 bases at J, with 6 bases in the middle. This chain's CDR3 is CASSPASTDTQYF. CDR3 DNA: TGTGCCAGCAGCCCCGCTAGCACAGATACGCAGTATTTT.

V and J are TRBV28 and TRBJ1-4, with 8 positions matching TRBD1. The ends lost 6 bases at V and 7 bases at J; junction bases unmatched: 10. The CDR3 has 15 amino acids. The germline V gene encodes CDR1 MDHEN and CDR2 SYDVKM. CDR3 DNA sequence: TGTGCCAGCAGCCCCGGCATAACAGGGGGTGAAAAACTGTTTTTT. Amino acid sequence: CASSPGITGGEKLFF. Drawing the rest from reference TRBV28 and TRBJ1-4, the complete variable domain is DVKVTQSSRYLVKRTGEKVFLECVQDMDHENMFWYRQDPGLGLRLIYFSYDVKMKEKGDIPEGYSVSREKKERFSLILESASTNQTSMYLCASSPGITGGEKLFFGSGTQLSVL.

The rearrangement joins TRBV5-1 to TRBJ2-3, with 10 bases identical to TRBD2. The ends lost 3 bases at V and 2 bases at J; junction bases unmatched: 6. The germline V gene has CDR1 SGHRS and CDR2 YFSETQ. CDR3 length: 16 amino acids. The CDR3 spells CASSSQAGGTTDTQYF. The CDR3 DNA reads TGCGCCAGCAGCTCCCAAGCGGGAGGGACCACAGATACGCAGTATTTT.

CDR3 region: CASSLEARATFYGYTF. CDR3 in DNA: TGTGCCAGCAGCTTAGAGGCCCGAGCAACCTTCTATGGCTACACCTTC. V and J are TRBV7-8 and TRBJ1-2; no firm D call. Germline CDR1 reads SGHVS; CDR2 reads FQNEAQ. V was trimmed by 1 base and J by 4 bases, leaving 16 bases between them. The length of the CDR3 is 16 residues. Using reference TRBV7-8 and TRBJ1-2 for the parts outside the CDR3, the full variable domain is GAGVSQSPRYKVAKRGQDVALRCDPISGHVSLFWYQQALGQGPEFLTYFQNEAQLDKSGLPSDRFFAERPEGSVSTLKIQRTQQEDSAVYLCASSLEARATFYGYTFGSGTRLTVV.

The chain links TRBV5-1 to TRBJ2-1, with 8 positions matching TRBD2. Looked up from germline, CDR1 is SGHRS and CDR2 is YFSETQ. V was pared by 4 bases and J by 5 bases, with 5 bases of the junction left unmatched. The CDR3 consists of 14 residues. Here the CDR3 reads CASSTSGGDNEQFF. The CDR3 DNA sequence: TGCGCCAGCAGCACTAGCGGAGGCGACAATGAGCAGTTCTTC.

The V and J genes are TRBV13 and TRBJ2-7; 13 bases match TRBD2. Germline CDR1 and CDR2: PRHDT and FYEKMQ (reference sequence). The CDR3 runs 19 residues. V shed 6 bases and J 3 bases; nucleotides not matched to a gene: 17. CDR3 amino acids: CASRDPSGLAGECGYEQYF. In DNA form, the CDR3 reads TGTGCCAGCAGGGACCCCTCTGGACTAGCGGGAGAGTGCGGCTACGAGCAGTACTTC.

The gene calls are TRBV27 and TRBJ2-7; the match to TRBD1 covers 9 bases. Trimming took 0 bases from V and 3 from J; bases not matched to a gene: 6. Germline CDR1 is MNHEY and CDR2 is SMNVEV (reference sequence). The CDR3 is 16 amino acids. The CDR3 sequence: CASSLSGGDRVYEQYF. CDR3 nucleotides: TGTGCCAGCAGTTTATCGGGGGGGGACAGGGTCTACGAGCAGTACTTC.

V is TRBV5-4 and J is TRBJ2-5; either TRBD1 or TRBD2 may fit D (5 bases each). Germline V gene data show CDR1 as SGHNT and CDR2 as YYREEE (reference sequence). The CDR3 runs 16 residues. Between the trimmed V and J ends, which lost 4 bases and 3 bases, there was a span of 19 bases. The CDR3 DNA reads TGTGCCAGCAGCCAGGGACCTTCAACTGAAAAAGAGACCCAGTACTTC. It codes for CASSQGPSTEKETQYF.

The CDR3 DNA reads as TGTGCCAGCAGCTCCTACCCGGCTAGCGGTTACAATGAGCAGTTCTTC. Amino acids: CASSSYPASGYNEQFF. The chain has TRBV7-9 and TRBJ2-1; TRBD2 agrees at 7 bases. The CDR3 runs 16 residues. Per the germline V gene, CDR1 is SEHNR and CDR2 is FQNEAQ (reference sequence). The trim removed 4 bases at V and 4 bases at J, leaving 10 bases unmatched.

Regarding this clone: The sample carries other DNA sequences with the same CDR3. The CDR3 here is CASSLEGSSTDTQYF. As DNA, the CDR3 is TGCGCCAGCAGCTTGGAAGGGAGTAGCACAGATACGCAGTATTTT. The chain uses TRBV5-1 and TRBJ2-3; the D gene is possibly TRBD2 (5 bases). With 0 bases removed from V and 0 bases from J, the gap between germline ends came to 8 bases. Germline assignment: CDR1 SGHRS and CDR2 YFSETQ. The CDR3 is 15 amino acids.

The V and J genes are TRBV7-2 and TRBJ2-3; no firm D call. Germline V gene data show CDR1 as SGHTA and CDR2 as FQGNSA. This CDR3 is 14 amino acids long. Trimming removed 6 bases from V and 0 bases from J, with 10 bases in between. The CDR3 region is CASRNRASTDTQYF. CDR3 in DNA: TGTGCCAGCAGAAATCGGGCTAGCACAGATACGCAGTATTTT.

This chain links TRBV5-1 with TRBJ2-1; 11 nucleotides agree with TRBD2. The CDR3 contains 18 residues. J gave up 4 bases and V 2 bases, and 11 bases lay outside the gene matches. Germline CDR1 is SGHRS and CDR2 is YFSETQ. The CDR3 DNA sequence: TGCGCCAGCAGCTTACTTCCCCAGGGACTAGCGGATTACAATGAGCAGTTCTTC. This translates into CASSLLPQGLADYNEQFF. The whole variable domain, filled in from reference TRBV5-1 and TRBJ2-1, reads KAGVTQTPRYLIKTRGQQVTLSCSPISGHRSVSWYQQTPGQGLQFLFEYFSETQRNKGNFPGRFSGRQFSNSRSEMNVSTLELGDSALYLCASSLLPQGLADYNEQFFGPGTRLTVL.

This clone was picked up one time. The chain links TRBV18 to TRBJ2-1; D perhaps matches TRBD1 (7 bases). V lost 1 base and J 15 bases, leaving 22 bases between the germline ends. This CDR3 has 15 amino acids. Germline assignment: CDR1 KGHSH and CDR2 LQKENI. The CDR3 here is CASSPRRGLDTGLFF. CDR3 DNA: TGTGCCAGCTCACCACGGAGGGGGCTGGACACAGGATTGTTCTTC.

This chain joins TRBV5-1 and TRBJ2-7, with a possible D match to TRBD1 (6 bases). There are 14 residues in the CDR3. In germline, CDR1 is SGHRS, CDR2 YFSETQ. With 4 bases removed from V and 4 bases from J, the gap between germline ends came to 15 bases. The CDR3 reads CASSTDRALYEQYF. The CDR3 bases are TGCGCCAGCAGCACGGACAGAGCACTGTACGAGCAGTACTTC.

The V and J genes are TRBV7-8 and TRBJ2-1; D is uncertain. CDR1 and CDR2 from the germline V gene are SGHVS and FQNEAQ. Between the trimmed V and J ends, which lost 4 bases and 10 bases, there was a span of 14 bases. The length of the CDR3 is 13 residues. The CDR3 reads CASSSTSVGEQFF. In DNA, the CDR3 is TGTGCCAGCAGCTCGACTTCCGTTGGGGAGCAGTTCTTC.

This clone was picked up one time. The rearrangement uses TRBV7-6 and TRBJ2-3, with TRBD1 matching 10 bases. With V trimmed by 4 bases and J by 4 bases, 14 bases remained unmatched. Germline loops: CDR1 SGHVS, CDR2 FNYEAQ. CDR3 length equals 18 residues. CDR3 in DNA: TGTGCCAGCAGCTGGCCCGAAAGAGGGACAGGGGACGCAGATACGCAGTATTTT. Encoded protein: CASSWPERGTGDADTQYF.

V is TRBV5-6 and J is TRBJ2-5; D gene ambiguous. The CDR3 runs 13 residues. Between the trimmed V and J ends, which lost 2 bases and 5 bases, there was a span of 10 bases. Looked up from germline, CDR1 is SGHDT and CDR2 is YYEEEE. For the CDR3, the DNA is TGTGCCAGCAGCTTAGAGCTGGGGGAGACCCAGTACTTC. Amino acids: CASSLELGETQYF.